The entry that follows covers one T cell receptor beta chain sequence. What it binds is not known. Other DNA sequences in this specimen translate into the identical CDR3. The sample comes from a study of shared clonotypes between healthy human individuals. It was approximately 0.2 ug DNA, about 30,000 T cell genomes, that sorted-subset replicate PCRs used. Repertoires were generated with immunoSEQ multiplex PCR, while TCRdb's copy carries only in-frame clones and drops some. The data hold 600,000 or so clones, with approximately 96% observed a single time. Study-wide findings and caveats: Though the depth was large, rarefaction showed that sorted-subset sequencing was incomplete. In general, naive subsets displayed greater estimated richness than memory subsets did. Clonotypes shared by all four donors outscored non-shared clonotypes in generation probability.

Germline V gene lookup returns CDR1 SEHNR and CDR2 FQNEAQ (reference sequence). The length of the CDR3 is 12 residues. The V and J ends lost 5 bases and 0 bases respectively, with 5 bases between them. The naive CD8 subset, CD45RO-negative cells positively selected for CCR7, excluded terminally differentiated effector memory CD45RA+ cells. The chain joins TRBV7-9 to TRBJ2-7; D uncertain. The sample was naive CD8+ T cells sorted from blood. This clonotype was sampled from a woman aged 30 to 39 in good health. CDR3 loop: CASSLRSYEQYF. The DNA for the CDR3 is TGTGCCAGCAGCCTTCGCTCCTACGAGCAGTACTTC.